One sample yielded the 20 T cell receptor beta chains listed below, sequenced in a study of cytomegalovirus exposure and HLA in healthy donors. The PCR had 60 Vbeta and 13 Jbeta primers. This table comes from immunoSEQ multiplex PCR, and its TCRdb copy is limited to in-frame clones, with some not included. The sample data list about 170,000 clones. The sample was PBMCs. These receptors were taken from a woman younger than 30 in good health and CMV-seropositive.

The chain uses TRBV7-6 and TRBJ1-1; D unclear. This CDR3 contains 15 residues. V shed 4 bases and J shed 2 bases, with 14 bases lying between them. Looked up from germline, CDR1 is SGHVS and CDR2 is FNYEAQ. The CDR3 nucleotides are TGTGCCAGCAGCTCGCGTGGTAGAGCAAACACTGAAGCTTTCTTT. Protein sequence: CASSSRGRANTEAFF.

The chain carries TRBV9 and TRBJ2-1; the match to TRBD2 covers 9 bases. The CDR3 is 17 residues long. Germline V gene data show CDR1 as SGDLS and CDR2 as YYNGEE. The V gene end was trimmed by 1 base and the J gene end by 4 bases; junction bases not matched to a gene: 9. CDR3 protein: CASSVTARLAEYNEQFF. Here the CDR3 DNA reads TGTGCCAGCAGCGTAACGGCCCGACTAGCGGAATACAATGAGCAGTTCTTC.

The chain has TRBV9 and TRBJ2-3; 7 nucleotides align to TRBD2. J lost 2 bases, V lost 2 bases, and 5 bases had no gene match. Germline lookup yields CDR1 SGDLS and CDR2 YYNGEE. The CDR3 is made up of 15 amino acids. This chain's CDR3 is CASSVSSGDTDTQYF. The CDR3 DNA sequence: TGTGCCAGCAGCGTCTCTAGCGGAGACACAGATACGCAGTATTTT.

The chain has TRBV7-2 and TRBJ1-5; 9 bases align to TRBD1. The CDR3 has 15 amino acids. V shed 2 bases and J 5 bases; nucleotides not matched to a gene: 4. Looked up from germline, CDR1 is SGHTA and CDR2 is FQGNSA. The CDR3 loop reads CASSLSTGGDQPQHF. The CDR3 bases are TGTGCCAGCAGCTTATCCACAGGGGGCGATCAGCCCCAGCATTTT. The whole variable domain, filled in from reference TRBV7-2 and TRBJ1-5, reads GAGVSQSPSNKVTEKGKDVELRCDPISGHTALYWYRQSLGQGLEFLIYFQGNSAPDKSGLPSDRFSAERTGGSVSTLTIQRTQQEDSAVYLCASSLSTGGDQPQHFGDGTRLSIL.

The chain uses TRBV20-1 and TRBJ2-4; D is ambiguous. CDR1 and CDR2 from the germline V gene are DFQATT and SNEGSKA (reference sequence). The V and J ends lost 2 bases and 5 bases respectively, with 4 bases between them. CDR3 length: 11 amino acids. CDR3 amino acids: CSARRENIQYF. CDR3 DNA: TGCAGTGCTAGACGAGAAAACATTCAGTACTTC.

The V call is TRBV9, the J call TRBJ1-2; weak D call: TRBD1 (6 bases). Trimming removed 3 bases at V and 4 bases at J, with 19 bases between. The CDR3 runs 16 residues. Germline CDR1 reads SGDLS; CDR2 reads YYNGEE. CDR3 sequence: CASSAEAGALGYGYTF. DNA of the CDR3: TGTGCCAGCAGCGCAGAGGCAGGGGCTCTAGGCTATGGCTACACCTTC.

The J gene is TRBJ2-5, the V gene TRBV9, with no clear D. This CDR3 has 14 residues. Germline V lookup: CDR1 SGDLS, CDR2 YYNGEE. V was shortened by 4 bases and J by 4 bases, with 14 bases between the two germline ends. The CDR3 here is CASSPPSLGETQYF. The DNA for the CDR3 is TGTGCCAGCAGCCCCCCCTCCCTAGGAGAGACCCAGTACTTC.

V and J are TRBV7-6 and TRBJ2-7; the match to TRBD1 covers 8 bases. The germline gives CDR1 SGHVS, CDR2 FNYEAQ. The CDR3 has 14 amino acids. The trim removed 2 bases at V and 6 bases at J, leaving 6 bases unmatched. The CDR3 DNA follows: TGTGCCAGCAGCTTATCACGTGGACAGGGCGAGCAGTACTTC. It codes for CASSLSRGQGEQYF.

The chain joins TRBV4-1 to TRBJ2-2, with 10 bases aligning to TRBD2. Germline values: CDR1 MGHRA, CDR2 YSYEKL. CDR3 length: 15 amino acids. V gave up 3 bases and J gave up 5 bases; unmatched junction bases: 3. CDR3 residues: CASSHQTSGTGELFF. In nucleotides, the CDR3 is TGCGCCAGCAGCCACCAGACTAGCGGGACCGGGGAGCTGTTTTTT.

The chain has TRBV2 and TRBJ1-1, with 11 bases matching TRBD1. This CDR3 region has 15 residues. Germline trimming cut 3 bases from V and 5 bases from J; bases unmatched to any gene: 5. Germline lookup yields CDR1 SNHLY and CDR2 FYNNEI. The CDR3 loop is CASSDGTGGQTEAFF. As DNA, the CDR3 is TGTGCCAGCAGTGACGGGACAGGGGGACAGACTGAAGCTTTCTTT. The whole variable domain, filled in from reference TRBV2 and TRBJ1-1, reads EPEVTQTPSHQVTQMGQEVILRCVPISNHLYFYWYRQILGQKVEFLVSFYNNEISEKSEIFDDQFSVERPDGSNFTLKIRSTKLEDSAMYFCASSDGTGGQTEAFFGQGTRLTVV.

The rearrangement joins TRBV6-4 to TRBJ2-3; 8 bases match TRBD2. V lost 2 bases, J lost 5 bases, and 9 bases stayed unmatched. Germline V gene lookup returns CDR1 MRHNA and CDR2 SNTAGT. CDR3 length: 16 amino acids. Here the CDR3 reads CASSDNTGGPVDTQYF. The CDR3 nucleotides read TGTGCCAGCAGTGACAATACGGGGGGGCCCGTAGATACGCAGTATTTT.

The chain uses TRBV7-9 and TRBJ1-1, with a possible D match to TRBD1 (6 bases). Trimming removed 2 bases from V and 3 bases from J, with 10 bases in between. Germline V gene data show CDR1 as SEHNR and CDR2 as FQNEAQ (reference sequence). There are 14 residues in the CDR3. In DNA, the CDR3 is TGTGCCAGCAGCTTAAAGGCAGGGGACACTGAAGCTTTCTTT. Translated, it gives CASSLKAGDTEAFF.

The chain joins TRBV5-1 to TRBJ1-4; D may be TRBD1 (5 bases). Between the trimmed V and J ends, which lost 6 bases and 7 bases, there was a span of 13 bases. The CDR3 runs 13 residues. Germline-derived CDR1 and CDR2 are SGHRS and YFSETQ. The DNA of the CDR3 is TGCGCCAGCACCGGGACTGGGAGTGAAAAACTGTTTTTT. Its protein product is CASTGTGSEKLFF.

This rearrangement joins TRBV2 to TRBJ1-6; 7 bases are a match to TRBD1. The CDR3 has 15 residues. The germline V gene has CDR1 SNHLY and CDR2 FYNNEI. V was pared by 4 bases and J by 7 bases, with 7 bases of the junction left unmatched. The CDR3 is CASSAQGVRNSPLHF. The CDR3, as DNA: TGTGCCAGCAGTGCCCAGGGGGTACGGAATTCACCCCTCCACTTT.

The chain recombines TRBV30 with TRBJ1-5; D not resolved. Trimming stripped 2 bases from V and 2 bases from J, with 7 bases between. The CDR3 is 13 residues long. Germline V gene sequence: CDR1 GTSNPN, CDR2 SVGIG (reference sequence). The CDR3 DNA sequence: TGTGCCTGGAGTATGCAGGGCAATCAGCCCCAGCATTTT. It codes for CAWSMQGNQPQHF.

V gene TRBV4-2 combines with J gene TRBJ2-5, with 16 bases fitting TRBD2. CDR1 is LGHNA, CDR2 YNFKEQ, per germline. The CDR3 runs 17 residues. Trimming cost V 0 bases and J 2 bases; bases outside gene matches: 0. The DNA of the CDR3 is TGTGCCAGCAGCCAAGAGGGACTAGCGGGGGGGCAAGAGACCCAGTACTTC. Its protein product is CASSQEGLAGGQETQYF.

This chain links TRBV5-6 with TRBJ2-5, with 8 bases fitting TRBD1. The CDR3 covers 16 residues. V dropped 4 bases and J dropped 2; count of bases not matched to a gene: 10. Looked up from germline, CDR1 is SGHDT and CDR2 is YYEEEE. The DNA for the CDR3 is TGTGCCAGCAGCGGAAGGACAGGGCCCGTTCAAGAGACCCAGTACTTC. It yields the protein CASSGRTGPVQETQYF. The full variable domain, with the rest looked up from reference TRBV5-6 and TRBJ2-5, is DAGVTQSPTHLIKTRGQQVTLRCSPKSGHDTVSWYQQALGQGPQFIFQYYEEEERQRGNFPDRFSGHQFPNYSSELNVNALLLGDSALYLCASSGRTGPVQETQYFGPGTRLLVL.

The chain uses TRBV27 and TRBJ2-5; TRBD2 matches 8 bases. The CDR3 consists of 14 residues. V gave up 6 bases and J gave up 7 bases; unmatched junction bases: 10. The germline V gene has CDR1 MNHEY and CDR2 SMNVEV (reference sequence). Here the CDR3 DNA reads TGTGCCAGCAGCCCGACTAGCGCCCCGGTGACCCAGTACTTC. Amino acids: CASSPTSAPVTQYF.

The V call is TRBV28, the J call TRBJ2-4; the D gene is possibly TRBD1 (6 bases). This CDR3 contains 14 residues. Germline lookup yields CDR1 MDHEN and CDR2 SYDVKM. V dropped 4 bases and J dropped 2 bases, with 9 bases sitting between them. The CDR3 DNA sequence: TGTGCCAGCAGTTACAGGGAGTCCAAAAACATTCAGTACTTC. Its translation: CASSYRESKNIQYF.

The chain links TRBV14 to TRBJ2-1, with D perhaps matching TRBD2 (5 bases). V was cut by 0 bases and J by 3 bases, with 9 bases left in between. CDR3 size: 15 residues. CDR1 and CDR2 (germline): SGHDN, FVKESK. The CDR3 is CASSQDSGNYNEQFF. The CDR3 region has the DNA TGTGCCAGCAGCCAAGACTCCGGGAACTACAATGAGCAGTTCTTC.